Shown below are 27 T cell receptor beta chains from a single sample sequenced in a study of molecular identifiers for immune sequencing clone quantification. From the PCR reads, TCRdb called clonotypes with MiXCR, one entry per CDR3 protein. The sample lists under 800,000 distinct CDR3 sequences; roughly 25% were seen once. The specimen sequenced was naive CD8+ T cells from blood, with Jurkat cell RNA spiked in. Subset noted: FACS-sorted CD8+CD4-CCR7+CD45RA+ naive T cells. These receptors originate from a human donor in good health. Some libraries in this study had Jurkat cell RNA spiked in.

The sample holds a few counts of this clonotype. The genes are TRBV30 and TRBJ2-5; D is uncertain. The length of the CDR3 is 11 residues. The V end was cut by 5 bases, the J end by 5 bases, with 9 bases between. Germline CDR1 reads GTSNPN; CDR2 reads SVGIG (reference sequence). The CDR3 region is CAWALSETQYF. CDR3 DNA: TGTGCCTGGGCTTTATCGGAGACCCAGTACTTC.

This sequence joins TRBV7-9 and TRBJ1-4; TRBD1 matches 12 bases. Germline assignment: CDR1 SEHNR and CDR2 FQNEAQ (reference sequence). CDR3 length: 19 residues. Losses at the gene ends were 4 bases for V and 1 base for J; bases not matched to a gene: 10. DNA for the CDR3: TGTGCCAGCAGCTCGGTCCCGGGACAGGGGGCGGGAACTAATGAAAAACTGTTTTTT. Translated, it gives CASSSVPGQGAGTNEKLFF.

This clonotype came up many times. CDR3 amino acids: CASSPRMGGANYEQYF. The CDR3 DNA reads as TGTGCCAGCAGCCCCCGGATGGGAGGGGCTAACTACGAGCAGTACTTC. V is TRBV6-6 and J is TRBJ2-7; 7 bases are shared with TRBD2. The CDR3 loop spans 16 amino acids. The junction had 14 bases not matched to a gene; V was cut back by 6 bases and J by 3 bases. From germline, CDR1 is MNHNY and CDR2 SVGAGI (reference sequence).

This clonotype was counted only a few times. V usage is TRBV6-5 and J usage is TRBJ2-5; TRBD2 agrees at 12 bases. The CDR3 consists of 14 residues. Germline V gene data show CDR1 as MNHEY and CDR2 as SVGAGI. Trimming at V came to 6 bases and at J to 5 bases, leaving 4 bases not matched to a gene. In nucleotides, the CDR3 is TGTGCCAGCAGGCCTAGCGGGGGGGAGGAGACCCAGTACTTC. Protein: CASRPSGGEETQYF.

The genes are TRBV6-2 or TRBV6-3 and TRBJ2-3, with D perhaps TRBD1 (6 bases). The CDR3 loop spans 15 amino acids. V was trimmed by 2 bases and J by 0 bases, leaving 9 bases between them. CDR1 is MNHEY and CDR2 is SVGEGT in the germline V gene. The CDR3 sequence is CASSYPGHSTDTQYF. In DNA, the CDR3 is TGTGCCAGCAGTTACCCGGGACACAGCACAGATACGCAGTATTTT.

Ten or more counts support this clonotype. This chain links TRBV11-2 with TRBJ2-3; 8 bases fit TRBD2. The CDR3 loop spans 16 amino acids. Trimming removed 5 bases from V and 2 bases from J; junction bases left unmatched: 9. Germline V gene sequence: CDR1 SGHAT, CDR2 FQNNGV. The CDR3 sequence: CASSPSGGGFTDTQYF. The CDR3 coding sequence is TGTGCCAGCAGCCCCTCGGGCGGGGGGTTCACAGATACGCAGTATTTT. Combining the CDR3 with reference TRBV11-2 and TRBJ2-3 gives the whole variable domain EAGVAQSPRYKIIEKRQSVAFWCNPISGHATLYWYQQILGQGPKLLIQFQNNGVVDDSQLPKDRFSAERLKGVDSTLKIQPAKLEDSAVYLCASSPSGGGFTDTQYFGPGTRLTVL.

This clonotype was detected a few times. The CDR3 region is CASTVTSGTGGELFF. The CDR3 nucleotides read TGTGCCAGCACCGTGACTAGCGGGACTGGCGGGGAGCTGTTTTTT. The chain has TRBV6-2 or TRBV6-3 and TRBJ2-2, with 11 bases fitting TRBD2. This CDR3 region has 15 residues. Germline V CDR1 and CDR2: MNHEY, SVGEGT. V was pared by 7 bases and J by 7 bases, with 8 bases of the junction left unmatched.

This clonotype appeared many times. The J gene is TRBJ2-7, the V gene TRBV20-1, with 7 nucleotides matching TRBD1. Germline lookup yields CDR1 DFQATT and CDR2 SNEGSKA (reference sequence). There are 13 residues in the CDR3. V was clipped by 3 bases and J by 0 bases; unmatched bases: 2. The CDR3 DNA follows: TGCAGTGCTAGGGGACAGTTCTCCTACGAGCAGTACTTC. This sequence encodes CSARGQFSYEQYF.

In its sample, this clonotype was seen a few times. The chain links TRBV28 to TRBJ2-7; possibly TRBD1 for D (6 bases). CDR1 is MDHEN, CDR2 SYDVKM, per germline. This CDR3 is 15 amino acids long. The V and J ends lost 3 bases and 3 bases respectively, with 15 bases between them. The CDR3 region has the DNA TGTGCCAGCAGTTTGCCTCGGGACAAAGACTACGAGCAGTACTTC. Its protein product is CASSLPRDKDYEQYF.

This chain uses TRBV6-5 with TRBJ2-7; D is unresolved. Trimming removed 2 bases from V and 4 bases from J, with 6 bases in between. CDR3 length equals 12 residues. The germline gives CDR1 MNHEY, CDR2 SVGAGI. In DNA form, the CDR3 reads TGTGCCAGCAGTTACGATCAGTACGAGCAGTACTTC. Protein sequence: CASSYDQYEQYF.

This clonotype was observed at least ten times. V gene TRBV20-1 combines with J gene TRBJ2-3; possible D gene TRBD2, 6 bases. The V gene lost 3 bases and the J gene lost 1 base, with 11 bases spanning the gap. CDR3 size: 14 residues. CDR1 is DFQATT and CDR2 is SNEGSKA in the germline V gene (reference sequence). CDR3 protein: CSAREWGGTDTQYF. Written as DNA, the CDR3 is TGCAGTGCTAGGGAGTGGGGGGGCACAGATACGCAGTATTTT.

A few counts support this clonotype. This sequence joins TRBV4-3 and TRBJ2-7; 8 bases are a match to TRBD2. Trimming removed 1 base from V and 4 bases from J; junction bases left unmatched: 15. Germline assignment: CDR1 LGHNA and CDR2 YSLEER. CDR3 length: 18 residues. The chain's CDR3 is CASSQGIRSQRGPYEQYF. The CDR3 nucleotides are TGCGCCAGCAGCCAAGGTATCCGGTCCCAGCGGGGGCCATACGAGCAGTACTTC.

This clonotype has more than one count but fewer than ten. The rearrangement links TRBV24-1 to TRBJ2-2; D tentatively reads TRBD1 or TRBD2 (5 bases each). V lost 2 bases to trimming and J lost 5 bases, with 5 bases between them. The CDR3 is 13 residues long. Germline V CDR1 and CDR2: KGHDR, SFDVKD. The CDR3 sequence: CATSDWGTGELFF. As DNA, the CDR3 is TGTGCCACCAGTGATTGGGGGACCGGGGAGCTGTTTTTT.

This chain connects TRBV30 to TRBJ1-6; D gene unclear. Germline lookup yields CDR1 GTSNPN and CDR2 SVGIG (reference sequence). The V end was cut by 3 bases, the J end by 9 bases, with 18 bases between. The CDR3 consists of 15 residues. The CDR3 loop reads CAWSIVSGFGSPLHF. The CDR3 nucleotides read TGTGCCTGGAGCATCGTTTCGGGGTTCGGTTCACCCCTCCACTTT.

This clonotype was observed many times. This sequence joins TRBV11-2 and TRBJ2-3; 11 bases line up with TRBD2. Trimming at V came to 5 bases and at J to 0 bases, leaving 1 base not matched to a gene. This CDR3 spans 15 amino acids. CDR1 SGHAT and CDR2 FQNNGV come from the germline V gene. As DNA, the CDR3 is TGTGCCAGCAGCGGACTAGCGGGTAGCACAGATACGCAGTATTTT. Translating gives CASSGLAGSTDTQYF. The whole variable domain, filled in from reference TRBV11-2 and TRBJ2-3, reads EAGVAQSPRYKIIEKRQSVAFWCNPISGHATLYWYQQILGQGPKLLIQFQNNGVVDDSQLPKDRFSAERLKGVDSTLKIQPAKLEDSAVYLCASSGLAGSTDTQYFGPGTRLTVL.

V is TRBV20-1 and J is TRBJ1-5, with D possibly being TRBD1 (5 bases). V was cut by 0 bases and J by 0 bases, with 15 bases left in between. CDR3 length: 17 residues. Germline values: CDR1 DFQATT, CDR2 SNEGSKA (reference sequence). The CDR3 region is CSARDFGDRYSNQPQHF. The DNA for the CDR3 is TGCAGTGCTAGAGATTTTGGCGACAGATATAGCAATCAGCCCCAGCATTTT.

V gene TRBV7-9 combines with J gene TRBJ2-1; 7 positions match TRBD2. V was clipped by 5 bases and J by 0 bases; unmatched bases: 10. CDR3 length: 17 residues. The germline CDR1 and CDR2 sequences are SEHNR and FQNEAQ (reference sequence). The CDR3 bases are TGTGCCAGCAGCCCCTTCACAACTAGCGACTCCTACAATGAGCAGTTCTTC. It codes for CASSPFTTSDSYNEQFF.

This clonotype showed up many times. This chain links TRBV29-1 with TRBJ2-7, with 12 positions matching TRBD1. Germline V gene data show CDR1 as SQVTM and CDR2 as ANQGSEA. This CDR3 spans 14 amino acids. The trim removed 3 bases at V and 7 bases at J, leaving 7 bases unmatched. The CDR3 coding sequence is TGCAGCGTTGATGGGGGACAGGGGGCGAGGGAGCAGTACTTC. Translated, it gives CSVDGGQGAREQYF.

In its sample, this clonotype was seen many times. The chain joins TRBV12-3 or TRBV12-4 to TRBJ2-3; TRBD1 agrees at 8 bases. The V and J ends lost 6 bases and 5 bases, in that order; junction bases with no gene match: 4. This CDR3 has 13 residues. CDR3 in amino acids: CASSRGLGDTQYF. For the CDR3, the DNA is TGTGCCAGCAGCAGGGGGCTAGGAGATACGCAGTATTTT.

The sample holds many counts of this clonotype. The chain recombines TRBV15 with TRBJ2-1; D is uncertain. The germline CDR1 and CDR2 sequences are LNHNV and YYDKDF (reference sequence). Deletions cut 2 bases from V and 4 bases from J, with 9 bases between. This CDR3 spans 14 amino acids. CDR3 loop: CATSRSRGYNEQFF. As DNA, the CDR3 is TGTGCCACCAGCAGATCACGTGGGTACAATGAGCAGTTCTTC.

The sample holds many counts of this clonotype. The chain carries TRBV6-4 and TRBJ1-1; D gene ambiguous. V was shortened by 1 base and J by 7 bases, with 10 bases between the two germline ends. Germline loops: CDR1 MRHNA, CDR2 SNTAGT. The CDR3 extends over 13 amino acids. In DNA, the CDR3 is TGTGCCAGCAGTGACTATCTGGGGAGTGAAGCTTTCTTT. Protein: CASSDYLGSEAFF.

A single count supports this clonotype. The chain carries TRBV18 and TRBJ2-3; D remains unclear. The V gene's germline CDR1 is KGHSH and CDR2 LQKENI. The CDR3 spans 13 residues. The V end was cut by 2 bases, the J end by 6 bases, with 9 bases between. CDR3 in DNA: TGTGCCAGCTCACCAAACCCAAGGGATACGCAGTATTTT. As protein: CASSPNPRDTQYF. The full variable domain, with the rest looked up from reference TRBV18 and TRBJ2-3, is NAGVMQNPRHLVRRRGQEARLRCSPMKGHSHVYWYRQLPEEGLKFMVYLQKENIIDESGMPKERFSAEFPKEGPSILRIQQVVRGDSAAYFCASSPNPRDTQYFGPGTRLTVL.

Many counts were recorded for this clonotype. The rearrangement links TRBV7-9 to TRBJ1-3; D gene ambiguous. The germline gives CDR1 SEHNR, CDR2 FQNEAQ (reference sequence). Trimming stripped 0 bases from V and 5 bases from J, with 14 bases between. The CDR3 contains 16 residues. CDR3 bases: TGTGCCAGCAGCTTAGCTGGAGGGCACGGAAGAAACACCATATATTTT. This translates into CASSLAGGHGRNTIYF.

The chain combines TRBV28 with TRBJ2-7; D uncertain. Germline-derived CDR1 and CDR2 are MDHEN and SYDVKM. The CDR3 consists of 13 residues. Trimming cost V 4 bases and J 4 bases, with 11 bases left between them. The CDR3 loop reads CASSYGVPYEQYF. In DNA form, the CDR3 reads TGTGCCAGCAGTTATGGCGTCCCTTACGAGCAGTACTTC.

This clonotype was counted at least ten times. One end of the junction fails to match germline, which may point to a read error. V is TRBV12-3 or TRBV12-4 and J is TRBJ1-6; no clear D gene. The CDR3 is made up of 12 amino acids. CDR3 nucleotide sequence: TGCGCCAGCAGCCAAGGAAATTCACCCCTCCACTTT. Protein: CASSQGNSPLHF.

With respect to this clonotype: At one end the junction does not follow the germline gene, possibly because of a read error. The genes are TRBV2 and TRBJ1-5, with D perhaps TRBD1 (6 bases). Germline V gene lookup returns CDR1 SNHLY and CDR2 FYNNEI. The CDR3 sequence is 15 residues long. In DNA, the CDR3 is TGTGCCTGCAGTGAATTCAGGGGTGGCAATCAGCCCCAGCATTTT. It is translated as CACSEFRGGNQPQHF.

In this sample, this clonotype turned up many times. One end of the junction does not line up with germline, which may come from a read error. The chain joins TRBV4-3 to TRBJ2-3; D is uncertain. The germline CDR1 and CDR2 sequences are LGHNA and YSLEER. The CDR3 covers 15 residues. The DNA for the CDR3 is TGCGCCAGCAGCCAAGACACACCCAGCAGAGATACGCAGTATTTT. Protein sequence: CASSQDTPSRDTQYF.